Below are 25 T cell receptor beta chains sequenced from a single sample in a study of T cells in Graves' hyperthyroidism and ophthalmopathy. Researchers took RNA transcripts and amplified the TCR beta CDR3 regions from them. HTBI primers were employed in a first-round RT-PCR of the TCR CDR3. In TCRdb, the multiplex PCR reads were re-called with MiXCR into one record per CDR3 protein. The sample has about 600,000 distinct CDR3 sequences, about 14% seen once. Sequencing was performed on blood. These receptors were taken from a woman under 30 with Graves' ophthalmopathy.

The rearrangement links TRBV7-6 to TRBJ1-5, with 7 bases matching TRBD1. The trim removed 7 bases at V and 2 bases at J, leaving 17 bases unmatched. This CDR3 spans 18 amino acids. From germline, CDR1 is SGHVS and CDR2 FNYEAQ. Here the CDR3 DNA reads TGTGCCAGCATCAGTCGGGAGCGACAGGGAGGGGGCAATCAGCCCCAGCATTTT. It yields the protein CASISRERQGGGNQPQHF.

The genes are TRBV2 and TRBJ1-4; a possible D gene is TRBD1 (6 bases). From germline, CDR1 is SNHLY and CDR2 FYNNEI. The CDR3 has 12 residues. Trimming took 4 bases from V and 14 from J, leaving 14 bases between them. The CDR3, as DNA: TGTGCCAGCAGTGGGCAGGGGACCGGTCTGTTTTTT. Translation gives CASSGQGTGLFF. Drawing the rest from reference TRBV2 and TRBJ1-4, the complete variable domain is EPEVTQTPSHQVTQMGQEVILRCVPISNHLYFYWYRQILGQKVEFLVSFYNNEISEKSEIFDDQFSVERPDGSNFTLKIRSTKLEDSAMYFCASSGQGTGLFFGSGTQLSVL.

This clonotype was seen at least ten times. The chain couples TRBV6-1 to TRBJ2-1; TRBD2 matches 14 bases. Germline CDR1 and CDR2: MNHNS and SASEGT. V lost 7 bases and J lost 2; bases outside the gene matches: 16. The CDR3 is 20 residues long. The CDR3 protein is CASIALGTSGRRATYNEQFF. The DNA of the CDR3 is TGTGCCAGCATCGCCCTTGGGACTAGCGGGAGAAGGGCCACCTACAATGAGCAGTTCTTC.

The chain couples TRBV2 to TRBJ2-5, with D perhaps TRBD1 (6 bases). V dropped 8 bases and J dropped 5 bases, with 21 bases sitting between them. Germline lookup yields CDR1 SNHLY and CDR2 FYNNEI. The CDR3 loop spans 15 amino acids. CDR3 amino acids: CASEIGSPQGETQYF. The CDR3 DNA is TGTGCCAGCGAAATAGGGTCTCCCCAGGGGGAGACCCAGTACTTC.

This chain links TRBV20-1 with TRBJ2-3; D might be TRBD2 (6 bases). Trimming stripped 7 bases from V and 2 bases from J, with 16 bases between. The CDR3 is 14 residues long. CDR1 DFQATT and CDR2 SNEGSKA come from the germline V gene (reference sequence). CDR3 in amino acids: CSVLNRGNTDTQYF. In DNA form, the CDR3 reads TGCAGTGTCCTCAATCGGGGGAACACAGATACGCAGTATTTT.

This clonotype turned up a few times. The chain joins TRBV20-1 to TRBJ2-7; D may correspond to TRBD1 or TRBD2 (5 bases each). V gave up 1 base and J gave up 0 bases, with 13 bases separating them. The germline V gene has CDR1 DFQATT and CDR2 SNEGSKA (reference sequence). The CDR3 loop spans 15 amino acids. CDR3 sequence: CSARVDGTPSYEQYF. CDR3 DNA sequence: TGCAGTGCTAGAGTTGACGGGACCCCCTCCTACGAGCAGTACTTC.

This clonotype came up a few times. Its ends do not fully match the called genes, so a read error is possible. The chain employs TRBV28 and TRBJ1-2; tentative D call: TRBD1 (5 bases). CDR3 size: 14 residues. Germline assignment: CDR1 MDHEN and CDR2 SYDVKM. CDR3 DNA: TGTGCCTGCAGCCTATCAGGGACTTGGGATGGCTACACCTTC. The encoded protein is CACSLSGTWDGYTF.

This clonotype was seen a few times. This sequence joins TRBV6-1 and TRBJ1-6; the D is unclear. Trimming took off 6 bases at V and 7 bases at J, with 13 bases between the two ends. This CDR3 is built from 14 residues. Germline CDR1 and CDR2: MNHNS and SASEGT. The DNA for the CDR3 is TGTGCCAGCAGCATCGGTCCCCCCAATTCACCCCTCCACTTT. Translating it yields CASSIGPPNSPLHF.

This clonotype was recorded many times. The V call is TRBV2, the J call TRBJ2-1, with D maybe TRBD1 (5 bases). The CDR3 has 12 amino acids. The V end lost 7 bases, the J end lost 7 bases, and 11 bases lay between the germline ends. CDR1 and CDR2 (germline): SNHLY, FYNNEI. The CDR3, as DNA: TGTGCCAGCACCAGGGTTGGAAATGAGCAGTTCTTC. It specifies CASTRVGNEQFF.

This clonotype was detected many times. The chain recombines TRBV20-1 with TRBJ2-1; D uncertain. Trimming left V 6 bases short and J 4 bases short, with 16 bases between. Germline CDR1 and CDR2: DFQATT and SNEGSKA (reference sequence). The CDR3 is 14 residues long. DNA for the CDR3: TGCAGTGCCCCCCGAGTAGGCCCTTACAATGAGCAGTTCTTC. Residues: CSAPRVGPYNEQFF.

This clonotype was detected ten times or more. The chain links TRBV7-9 to TRBJ2-7, with 8 bases fitting TRBD1. Trimming cost V 9 bases and J 0 bases; bases outside gene matches: 4. The germline V gene has CDR1 SEHNR and CDR2 FQNEAQ (reference sequence). The CDR3 length is 13 residues. CDR3 coding DNA: TGTGCCAGTAGGACAGGGAGCTCCTACGAGCAGTACTTC. Its protein product is CASRTGSSYEQYF.

This clonotype was picked up many times. The V gene is TRBV12-3 or TRBV12-4, the J gene TRBJ2-1, with D possibly TRBD1 on 5 matching bases. The length of the CDR3 is 13 residues. The V gene lost 7 bases and the J gene lost 4 bases, with 11 bases spanning the gap. CDR3 region: CASTPDIYNEQFF. The CDR3 coding sequence is TGTGCCAGCACCCCGGACATTTACAATGAGCAGTTCTTC.

V and J are TRBV6-1 and TRBJ2-7, with 10 bases that match TRBD2. The CDR3 runs to 14 residues. J was trimmed by 4 bases and V by 7 bases; bases with no gene match: 7. Germline V gives CDR1 MNHNS, CDR2 SASEGT. The CDR3 bases are TGTGCCAGCAACCCAGCGGGAGGGCCTTACGAGCAGTACTTC. It is translated as CASNPAGGPYEQYF.

This clonotype was detected only a few times. The chain recombines TRBV24-1 with TRBJ1-4; D unclear. Deletions cut 4 bases from V and 7 bases from J, with 15 bases between. CDR3 size: 15 residues. Germline CDR1 reads KGHDR; CDR2 reads SFDVKD. CDR3 region: CATSDRHGVGEKLFF. CDR3 sequence (DNA): TGTGCCACCAGTGACCGACACGGCGTGGGTGAAAAACTGTTTTTT.

This clonotype occurred many times. This chain links TRBV7-9 with TRBJ2-3; D gene unclear. Germline CDR1 and CDR2: SEHNR and FQNEAQ (reference sequence). The V end was cut by 5 bases, the J end by 2 bases, with 11 bases between. The CDR3 extends over 14 amino acids. CDR3: CASSPPGFTDTQYF. In nucleotides, the CDR3 is TGTGCCAGCAGCCCGCCCGGATTCACAGATACGCAGTATTTT.

This clonotype was picked up a small number of times. This chain links TRBV19 with TRBJ2-7; 8 nucleotides line up with TRBD2. After removal of 4 bases from V and 6 bases from J, the junction contained 8 bases not matched to a gene. Germline CDR1 and CDR2: LNHDA and SQIVND (reference sequence). The CDR3 extends over 14 amino acids. The CDR3 DNA is TGTGCCAGTAGTACCAGAGCGGGAGCAGTCGAGCAGTACTTC. As protein: CASSTRAGAVEQYF.

This clonotype was recorded many times. V is TRBV5-1 and J is TRBJ2-1; 12 bases fit TRBD2. The CDR3 contains 17 residues. Germline V lookup: CDR1 SGHRS, CDR2 YFSETQ. The V and J ends lost 4 bases and 4 bases, in that order; junction bases with no gene match: 9. CDR3 region: CASSRFMTSGSYNEQFF. Here the CDR3 DNA reads TGCGCCAGCAGCCGATTCATGACTAGCGGGAGTTACAATGAGCAGTTCTTC.

In this sample, this clonotype turned up many times. The chain combines TRBV7-8 with TRBJ1-5; D perhaps matches TRBD1 (6 bases). In germline, CDR1 is SGHVS, CDR2 FQNEAQ. This CDR3 is 18 amino acids long. V was shortened by 1 base and J by 5 bases, with 21 bases between the two germline ends. CDR3 in amino acids: CASSLGWTVKAADQPQHF. In DNA form, the CDR3 reads TGTGCCAGCAGCTTAGGATGGACAGTCAAAGCAGCCGATCAGCCCCAGCATTTT.

Concerning this clonotype: A single base separates this from a much larger clone, so it may be a read error. The chain recombines TRBV24-1 with TRBJ2-2, with 9 bases matching TRBD1. The CDR3 totals 16 residues. Germline CDR1 and CDR2: KGHDR and SFDVKD. The CDR3 region has the DNA TGTGTCACCAGTGACTTACAGGGGGCGGCCACCGGGGAGCTGTTTTTT. Amino acid sequence: CVTSDLQGAATGELFF.

This clonotype was seen more than once but under ten times. The chain employs TRBV6-2 or TRBV6-3 and TRBJ2-2; no clear D gene. The CDR3 contains 14 residues. Trimming stripped 5 bases from V and 3 bases from J, with 10 bases between. CDR1 and CDR2 from the germline V gene are MNHEY and SVGEGT. Written as DNA, the CDR3 is TGTGCCAGCAGTAGGACCGACTACACCGGGGAGCTGTTTTTT. Residues: CASSRTDYTGELFF.

The rearrangement links TRBV27 to TRBJ2-5; TRBD2 aligns across 7 bases. The germline V gene encodes CDR1 MNHEY and CDR2 SMNVEV (reference sequence). V lost 0 bases, J lost 9 bases, and 16 bases stayed unmatched. The CDR3 extends over 17 amino acids. The CDR3 sequence is CASSLSPGSGRGGAQYF. The DNA of the CDR3 is TGTGCCAGCAGTTTATCGCCGGGGAGCGGAAGGGGAGGGGCCCAGTACTTC.

This clonotype was counted a few times. The chain employs TRBV27 and TRBJ2-3; 9 bases align to TRBD2. CDR1 MNHEY and CDR2 SMNVEV come from the germline V gene (reference sequence). The CDR3 runs 16 residues. The junction had 4 bases not matched to a gene; V was cut back by 3 bases and J by 0 bases. The CDR3 loop is CASSLTSGPSTDTQYF. The CDR3 DNA sequence: TGTGCCAGCAGTTTGACTAGCGGACCTAGCACAGATACGCAGTATTTT.

This clonotype was observed at least ten times. The chain is built from TRBV13 and TRBJ2-5; weak D call: TRBD1 (6 bases). Germline loops: CDR1 PRHDT, CDR2 FYEKMQ (reference sequence). The CDR3 is 13 residues long. V dropped 8 bases and J dropped 0 bases, with 10 bases sitting between them. Written as DNA, the CDR3 is TGTGCCAGCCAGACAGGATACCAAGAGACCCAGTACTTC. The encoded protein is CASQTGYQETQYF.

There are a few counts of this clonotype. The rearrangement links TRBV14 to TRBJ2-7, with no clear D. V lost 4 bases to trimming and J lost 6 bases, with 13 bases between them. Germline CDR1 and CDR2: SGHDN and FVKESK. The CDR3 is 13 residues long. Written as DNA, the CDR3 is TGTGCCAGCAGCCGGGGAAAGGGCCCCGAGCAGTACTTC. It specifies CASSRGKGPEQYF. The full variable domain, with the rest looked up from reference TRBV14 and TRBJ2-7, is EAGVTQFPSHSVIEKGQTVTLRCDPISGHDNLYWYRRVMGKEIKFLLHFVKESKQDESGMPNNRFLAERTGGTYSTLKVQPAELEDSGVYFCASSRGKGPEQYFGPGTRLTVT.

Ten or more counts support this clonotype. V and J are TRBV12-3 or TRBV12-4 and TRBJ1-5; D not certain. CDR3 length: 13 residues. V lost 3 bases and J 1 base, leaving 4 bases between the germline ends. The DNA for the CDR3 is TGTGCCAGCAGTTTTAGGAGCAATCAGCCCCAGCATTTT. Its protein is CASSFRSNQPQHF.